This TCR beta chain was recovered during a study of shared clonotypes between healthy human individuals. The study, taken as a whole, reports: Large sequencing depth failed to make sorted-subset sequencing complete, rarefaction showed. Represented genetic and exposure-history diversity was restricted by having few donors. Roughly 5% of naive CD4 clonotypes were common to several donors.

The protocol was immunoSEQ multiplex PCR, while the TCRdb copy is restricted to in-frame clones and leaves out a portion. The sample gives under 1,100,000 clones, roughly 75% of which show up once; about 1.5% is in the top ten. About this clone: No antigen is known for it.

Sequenced sample: memory CD4+ T cells sorted from blood. The subset was: CD45RA-negative fraction. The source is a man between 18 and 35 years old in good health.

As DNA, the CDR3 is TGTGCCAGTAGTACCCACGGGAGCCAAGAGACCCAGTACTTC. It specifies CASSTHGSQETQYF. The J gene is TRBJ2-5, the V gene TRBV19, with a possible D match to TRBD2 (6 bases). The germline CDR1 and CDR2 sequences are LNHDA and SQIVND (reference sequence). V lost 4 bases and J lost 1, with 10 bases in between. The CDR3 runs 14 residues.